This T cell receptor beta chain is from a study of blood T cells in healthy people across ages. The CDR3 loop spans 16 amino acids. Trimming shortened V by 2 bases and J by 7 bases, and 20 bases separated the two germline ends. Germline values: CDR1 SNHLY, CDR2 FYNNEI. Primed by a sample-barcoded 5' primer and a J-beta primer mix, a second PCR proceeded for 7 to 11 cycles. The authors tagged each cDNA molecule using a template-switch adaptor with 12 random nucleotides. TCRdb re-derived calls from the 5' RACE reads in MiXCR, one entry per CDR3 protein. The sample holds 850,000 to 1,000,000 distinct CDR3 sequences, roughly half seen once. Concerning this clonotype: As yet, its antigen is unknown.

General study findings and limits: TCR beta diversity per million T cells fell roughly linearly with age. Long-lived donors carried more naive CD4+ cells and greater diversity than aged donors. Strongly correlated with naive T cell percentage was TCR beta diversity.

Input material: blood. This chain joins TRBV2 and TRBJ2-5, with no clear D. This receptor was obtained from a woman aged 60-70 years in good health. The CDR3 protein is CASSESGGRKLGTQYF. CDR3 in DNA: TGTGCCAGCAGTGAATCCGGTGGACGAAAATTGGGGACCCAGTACTTC.